This T cell receptor beta chain was documented in a study of radiation and T cells in renal cell carcinoma (dated by TCRdb to 2018 to 2020). For the wider study: In total, 50 or so samples underwent TCR beta sequencing: around 25 tumors plus 27 peripheral blood samples. In the 40 to 60 samples combined, some 4,100,000 unique CDR3 nucleotide sequences were found, encoding 2 million to 3 million unique CDR3 amino acid sequences. The research as a whole found: Because the trial had a single-armed design, the trial could not examine how radiation dose or scheduling affected the TCR repertoire. Irradiated tumors contained more dominant CDR3 motifs, and these motifs occupied a larger share of the repertoire than in control tumors. In blood, the top tumor clonotypes increased from baseline to 2 weeks after radiation and then shrank by 4 weeks, which suggests a temporary expansion of tumor-resident clones. Irradiated tumors showed higher TCR clonality than controls, with the top 100 clonotypes averaging about 50% of the repertoire versus 43% in nephrectomy-only tumors. Because pretreatment tumor biopsies were not available, the study could not determine whether clonotypes were already present within the tumor at baseline. Intratumoral heterogeneity went uncaptured because the only tumor material available was small regions of around 1 g.

This clone is described as medium-sized (0.01 to 0.1%). The antigen this receptor binds is unknown. Nothing much larger sits one base from this clone, and base qualities are not available. The CDR3 goes from the cysteine to the phenylalanine over 15 residues. The read is trimmed to its CDR3 DNA, 45 bases read in frame from base 1. As encoded in the germline V gene (reference sequence), CDR1 is SEHNR while CDR2 is FQNEAQ. At the junction V is shortened by 5 bases and J by 6 bases; bases outside the gene matches: 11. Reading the label with the study, this specimen's time point is: tumor resected at nephrectomy. Interpreted using the paper, the treatment or condition label stands for: 15 Gy SBRT to primary tumor, nephrectomy 4 weeks later. The samples were drawn from a clinical trial, where primary renal cell carcinomas were treated with 15 Gy of stereotactic body radiation therapy and then removed by nephrectomy 4 weeks afterward. Every patient's renal cell carcinoma showed clear cell pathology. The tumors were dissociated mechanically, digested with collagenase/hyaluronidase at 37 degrees C, processed in gentleMACS C tubes, and kept in liquid nitrogen. Genomic DNA for TCR sequencing was prepared using the QIAamp DNA Blood Mini Kit (Qiagen). Samples were included in the analyses only if all quality control checks were passed.

TCR beta libraries were generated from genomic DNA with the immunoSEQ kit, following the manufacturer's recommendations. To prepare libraries, a first multiplex PCR with proprietary primers was run, followed by a second PCR that added unique barcodes, and a bead cleanup was done after each round. Each sample batch included a kit-provided positive control reaction and a negative control reaction. The final libraries were assessed on an Agilent 4200 TapeStation D1000 ScreenTape, pooled by volume, and quantified by qPCR. Sequencing ran on an Illumina NextSeq500 with a MidOutput 150-cycle cartridge, using 156 Read1 and 15 Index1 cycles with kit custom primers. The pooled library was loaded at roughly 1 pM, and roughly 20% PhiX control was spiked in. On the authors' methods: The vendor-processed data were analyzed in R, and a clonotype was defined as all T cells that share the same CDR3 nucleotide sequence. In the clone abundance analyses, frequencies were normalized to the 10,000 most abundant clones in each sample. Public T cell clones, which averaged fewer than five per sample, were removed prior to analysis. ImmunoMap was used for dominant motif analysis with the PAM10 matrix, a gap penalty of 30, and a homology threshold of 0.3, and any motif reaching a cumulative frequency of at least 0.01 was considered dominant. Tumor-enriched clonotypes and baseline blood-enriched clonotypes were defined as those with an abundance difference of at least 32-fold between compartments. Similarity between tumor and blood repertoires was quantified using the Baroni-Urbani and Buser coefficient, and groups were compared with two-tailed Wilcoxon tests in R. TCRdb obtained this table from immuneACCESS and retained in-frame rearrangements with V and J assigned. These tables miss some clones; where compared with another copy, unresolved V genes account for less than half of the shortfall, and the remainder is unexplained. That table gives V, J and clone size, and the DNA gave D and trimming. A total of some 5,000 clones appear in this sample, around 51% of them only once. The top ten clonotypes cover about half of the sample.

The rearrangement combines TRBV7-9 with TRBJ2-7, and TRBD2 aligns with 9 junction nucleotides. Source: tumor tissue, taken from a patient whose treatment included radiotherapy and nephrectomy. The clonotype comes from a man aged 60 to 75 with renal cell carcinoma. At the DNA level, the sequence is TGTGCCAGCAGCCCTGAAGGGCTAGCGGGATTCGAGCAGTACTTC. This gives the protein CASSPEGLAGFEQYF.